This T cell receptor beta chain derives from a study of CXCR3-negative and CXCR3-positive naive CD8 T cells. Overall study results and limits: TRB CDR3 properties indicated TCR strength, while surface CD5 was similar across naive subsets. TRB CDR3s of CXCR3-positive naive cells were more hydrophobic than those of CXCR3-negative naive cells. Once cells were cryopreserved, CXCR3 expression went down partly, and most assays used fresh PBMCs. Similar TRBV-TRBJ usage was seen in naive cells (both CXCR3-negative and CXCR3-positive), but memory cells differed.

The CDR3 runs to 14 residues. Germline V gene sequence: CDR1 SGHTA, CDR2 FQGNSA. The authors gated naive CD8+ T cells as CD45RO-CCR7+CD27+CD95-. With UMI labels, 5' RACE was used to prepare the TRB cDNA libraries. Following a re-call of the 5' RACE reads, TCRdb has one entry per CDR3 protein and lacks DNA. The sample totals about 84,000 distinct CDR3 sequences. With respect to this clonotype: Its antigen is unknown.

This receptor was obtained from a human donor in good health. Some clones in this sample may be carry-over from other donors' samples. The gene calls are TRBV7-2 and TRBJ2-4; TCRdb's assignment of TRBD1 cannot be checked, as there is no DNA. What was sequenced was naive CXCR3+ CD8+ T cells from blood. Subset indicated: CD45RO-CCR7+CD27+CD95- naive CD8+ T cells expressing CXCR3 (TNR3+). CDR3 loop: CASSSGRGKNIQYF.